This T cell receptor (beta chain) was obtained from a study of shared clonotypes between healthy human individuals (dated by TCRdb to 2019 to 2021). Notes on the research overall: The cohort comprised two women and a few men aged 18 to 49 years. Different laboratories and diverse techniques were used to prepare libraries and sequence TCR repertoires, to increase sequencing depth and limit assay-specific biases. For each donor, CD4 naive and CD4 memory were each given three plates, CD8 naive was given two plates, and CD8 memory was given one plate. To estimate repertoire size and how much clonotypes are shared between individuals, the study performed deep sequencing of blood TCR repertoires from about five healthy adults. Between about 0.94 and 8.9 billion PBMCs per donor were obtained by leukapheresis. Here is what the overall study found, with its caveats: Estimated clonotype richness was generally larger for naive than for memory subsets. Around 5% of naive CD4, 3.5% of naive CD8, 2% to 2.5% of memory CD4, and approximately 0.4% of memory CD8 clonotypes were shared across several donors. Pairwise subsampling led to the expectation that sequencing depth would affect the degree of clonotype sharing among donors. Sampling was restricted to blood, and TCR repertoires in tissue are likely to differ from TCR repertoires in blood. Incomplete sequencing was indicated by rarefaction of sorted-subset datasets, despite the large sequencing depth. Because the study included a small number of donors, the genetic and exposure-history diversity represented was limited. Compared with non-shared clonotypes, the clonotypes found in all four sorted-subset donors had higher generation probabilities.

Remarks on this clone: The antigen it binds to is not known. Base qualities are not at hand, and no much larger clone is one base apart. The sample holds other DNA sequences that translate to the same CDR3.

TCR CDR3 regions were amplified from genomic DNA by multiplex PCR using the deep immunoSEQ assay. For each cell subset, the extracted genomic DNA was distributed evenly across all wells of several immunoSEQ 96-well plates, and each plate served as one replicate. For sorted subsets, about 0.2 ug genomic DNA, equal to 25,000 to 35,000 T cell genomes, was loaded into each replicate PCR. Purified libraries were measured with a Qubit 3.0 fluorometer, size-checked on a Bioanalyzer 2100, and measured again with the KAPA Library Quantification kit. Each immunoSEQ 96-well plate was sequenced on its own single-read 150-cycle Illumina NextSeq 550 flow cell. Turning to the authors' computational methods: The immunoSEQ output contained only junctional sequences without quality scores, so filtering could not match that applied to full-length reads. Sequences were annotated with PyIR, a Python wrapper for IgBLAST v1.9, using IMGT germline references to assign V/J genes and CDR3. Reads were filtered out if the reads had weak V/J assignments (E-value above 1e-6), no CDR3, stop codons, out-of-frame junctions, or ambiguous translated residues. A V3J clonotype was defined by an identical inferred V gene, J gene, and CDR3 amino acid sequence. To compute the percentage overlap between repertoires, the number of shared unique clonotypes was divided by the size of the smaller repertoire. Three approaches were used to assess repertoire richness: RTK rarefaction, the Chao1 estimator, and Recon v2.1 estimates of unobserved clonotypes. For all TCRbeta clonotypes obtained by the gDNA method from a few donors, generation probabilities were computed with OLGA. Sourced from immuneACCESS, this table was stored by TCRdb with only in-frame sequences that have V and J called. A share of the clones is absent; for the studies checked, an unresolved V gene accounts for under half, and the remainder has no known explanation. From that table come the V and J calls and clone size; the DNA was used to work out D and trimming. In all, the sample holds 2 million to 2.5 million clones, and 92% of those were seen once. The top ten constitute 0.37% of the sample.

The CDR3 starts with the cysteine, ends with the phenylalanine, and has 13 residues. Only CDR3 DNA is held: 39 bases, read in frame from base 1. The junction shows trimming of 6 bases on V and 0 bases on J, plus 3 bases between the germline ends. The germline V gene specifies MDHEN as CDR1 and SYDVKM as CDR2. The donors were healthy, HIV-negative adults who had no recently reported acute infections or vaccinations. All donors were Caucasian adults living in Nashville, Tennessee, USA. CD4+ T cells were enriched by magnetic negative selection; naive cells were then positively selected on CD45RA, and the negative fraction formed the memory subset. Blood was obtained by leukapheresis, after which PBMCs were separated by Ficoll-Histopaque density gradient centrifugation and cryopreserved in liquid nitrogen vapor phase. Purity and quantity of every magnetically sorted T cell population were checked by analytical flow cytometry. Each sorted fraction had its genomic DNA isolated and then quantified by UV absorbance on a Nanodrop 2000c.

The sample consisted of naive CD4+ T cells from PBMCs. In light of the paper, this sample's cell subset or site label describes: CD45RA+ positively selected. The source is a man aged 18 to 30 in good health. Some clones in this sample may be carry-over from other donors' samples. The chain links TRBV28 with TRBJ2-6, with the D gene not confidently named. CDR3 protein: CASSISGANVLTF. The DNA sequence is TGTGCCAGCAGCATCTCTGGGGCCAACGTCCTGACTTTC.